These 29 T cell receptor beta chains originate from one sample sequenced in a study of post-analysis software for immune sequencing data (dated by TCRdb to the mid-2010s). Antigen specificity for these receptors is unknown. General findings and caveats noted by the study authors: Significantly higher frequencies in patients than in controls were found for a handful of TRBV segments, including TRBV5-6, TRBV5-1 and TRBV20-1.

Receptors were amplified or captured by PCR. Instrument on record: Illumina HiSeq 2500. Unique molecular identifiers were incorporated into TCR beta cDNA libraries to reduce PCR and sequencing biases. TCRdb trimmed the raw reads at Q25, called clones with MiXCR and kept productive beta chains. Each record represents a unique CDR3 protein, reported with the most common genes and DNA among its rows. The sample profile shows more than 350,000 distinct CDR3 sequences; roughly 40% of them were found once. Around 8% of the sample is in the top ten clones. Specimen: blood. These receptors all come from a girl aged 2 to 9 with multiple sclerosis.

V and J are TRBV6-1 and TRBJ1-5; tentative D call: TRBD1 (6 bases). Between the trimmed V and J ends, which lost 3 bases and 4 bases, there was a span of 19 bases. CDR1 is MNHNS, CDR2 SASEGT, per germline. The CDR3 totals 17 residues. This chain's CDR3 is CASSDGGLRPGNQPQHF. CDR3 DNA sequence: TGTGCCAGCAGTGACGGGGGGCTTCGACCCGGGAATCAGCCCCAGCATTTT.

This sequence joins TRBV30 and TRBJ2-1; 9 bases fit TRBD2. Germline V CDR1 and CDR2: GTSNPN, SVGIG (reference sequence). J was trimmed by 13 bases and V by 7 bases; bases with no gene match: 14. The CDR3 is 13 amino acids. CDR3 coding DNA: TGTGCCTACGTCTCTAGCGGGGCTGGAGAACAGTTCTTC. Protein product: CAYVSSGAGEQFF.

The rearrangement uses TRBV3-1 and TRBJ2-5; D call uncertain. TRBJ2-7 matches the DNA end more closely, so the J call is doubtful. This CDR3 contains 15 residues. CDR1 and CDR2 (germline): LGHDT, YNNKEL (reference sequence). Written as DNA, the CDR3 is TGTGCCAGCAGCCAAGGCTCCGGGTCCCCCTACGAGCAGTACTTC. Translated, it gives CASSQGSGSPYEQYF.

The chain joins TRBV28 to TRBJ2-4, with 7 positions matching TRBD2. Germline CDR1 is MDHEN and CDR2 is SYDVKM. V was clipped by 3 bases and J by 0 bases; unmatched bases: 11. This CDR3 has 18 amino acids. CDR3: CASSLDPGGMLAKNIQYF. CDR3 sequence (DNA): TGTGCCAGCAGTTTGGACCCCGGGGGGATGCTAGCCAAAAACATTCAGTACTTC.

This clonotype was observed a few times. CDR3 sequence: CASSVDRATDTQYF. CDR3 nucleotide sequence: TGTGCCAGCAGCGTAGATCGGGCTACAGATACGCAGTATTTT. The rearrangement uses TRBV9 and TRBJ2-3; D gene uncertain. Trimming shortened V by 0 bases and J by 3 bases, and 8 bases separated the two germline ends. CDR3 length equals 14 residues. Germline CDR1 SGDLS, CDR2 YYNGEE.

In this sample, this clonotype turned up a few times. The rearrangement uses TRBV13 and TRBJ2-7; the match to TRBD1 covers 7 bases. V dropped 2 bases and J dropped 3; count of bases not matched to a gene: 4. Per germline, CDR1 PRHDT and CDR2 FYEKMQ (reference sequence). The CDR3 length is 14 residues. The CDR3: CASSLNRGNYEQYF. As DNA, the CDR3 is TGTGCCAGCAGCTTAAACAGGGGTAACTACGAGCAGTACTTC.

The gene calls are TRBV7-9 and TRBJ1-2; D is unresolved. Per germline, CDR1 SEHNR and CDR2 FQNEAQ (reference sequence). This CDR3 contains 12 residues. The V end was cut by 6 bases, the J end by 8 bases, with 13 bases between. The CDR3 nucleotides read TGTGCCAGCAGTCTAATAGTTGGCGGCTACACCTTC. The encoded protein is CASSLIVGGYTF.

In DNA form, the CDR3 reads TGCGCCAGCAGCTTCGACAAAATCGAGCAGTACTTC. Protein product: CASSFDKIEQYF. This chain connects TRBV5-1 to TRBJ2-7; D remains ambiguous. Germline loops: CDR1 SGHRS, CDR2 YFSETQ. Trimming left V 2 bases short and J 6 bases short, with 9 bases between. The CDR3 has 12 amino acids.

This clonotype was counted once. V is TRBV29-1 and J is TRBJ2-2, with D uncertain. The CDR3 has 12 amino acids. CDR1 is SQVTM, CDR2 ANQGSEA, per germline. The ends were cut back, 6 bases at V and 7 bases at J, with 12 bases in the middle. The CDR3, as DNA: TGCAGCGTGTTAATTAGGCTCGGGGAGCTGTTTTTT. This encodes CSVLIRLGELFF.

This clonotype was found a few times. The chain recombines TRBV27 with TRBJ2-7; 8 bases agree with TRBD2. The CDR3 loop spans 16 amino acids. Trimming cost V 1 base and J 4 bases; bases outside gene matches: 9. Germline V gene data show CDR1 as MNHEY and CDR2 as SMNVEV (reference sequence). CDR3 loop: CASSLYTLAGKYEQYF. In DNA form, the CDR3 reads TGTGCCAGCAGTTTATATACTCTAGCGGGTAAATACGAGCAGTACTTC.

This rearrangement joins TRBV20-1 to TRBJ2-7, with 8 bases fitting TRBD1. CDR3 length: 14 residues. CDR1 and CDR2 from the germline V gene are DFQATT and SNEGSKA (reference sequence). V was pared by 1 base and J by 5 bases, with 7 bases of the junction left unmatched. The CDR3 DNA is TGCAGTGCTAGAGGGGTTCTGGACAGGGACGAGCAGTACTTC. It is translated as CSARGVLDRDEQYF.

V is TRBV24-1 and J is TRBJ2-3; 12 bases agree with TRBD1. V lost 5 bases to trimming and J lost 4 bases; unmatched junction nucleotides: 6. The CDR3 runs 16 residues. Germline CDR1 KGHDR, CDR2 SFDVKD. The CDR3 sequence is CATSVRDRGRSDTQYF. The CDR3 region has the DNA TGTGCCACCAGTGTCCGGGACAGGGGGCGATCAGATACGCAGTATTTT.

This clonotype was seen repeatedly, ten times or more. The V call is TRBV6-5, the J call TRBJ2-3; D is possibly TRBD2 (5 bases). Germline CDR1 and CDR2: MNHEY and SVGAGI. V lost 0 bases to trimming and J lost 9 bases, with 10 bases between them. The CDR3 totals 13 residues. This CDR3 is CASSYSYGETQYF. The CDR3 nucleotides are TGTGCCAGCAGTTACTCGTACGGGGAAACGCAGTATTTT.

The rearrangement uses TRBV29-1 and TRBJ2-1; 7 bases line up with TRBD2. Trimming removed 4 bases from V and 9 bases from J; junction bases left unmatched: 9. The CDR3 consists of 13 residues. Germline CDR1 and CDR2: SQVTM and ANQGSEA. As DNA, the CDR3 is TGCAGCGTTGTCGGCGGGAGTTTAGGTGAGCAGTTCTTC. This encodes CSVVGGSLGEQFF.

V usage is TRBV20-1 and J usage is TRBJ2-2; unclear D gene. The CDR3 length is 13 residues. Deletions cut 3 bases from V and 2 bases from J, with 7 bases between. Germline loops: CDR1 DFQATT, CDR2 SNEGSKA (reference sequence). The CDR3 nucleotides are TGCAGTGCTAGTGTAATAAACACCGGGGAGCTGTTTTTT. Protein sequence: CSASVINTGELFF.

The V and J genes are TRBV19 and TRBJ1-5; D is uncertain. The V gene's germline CDR1 is LNHDA and CDR2 SQIVND (reference sequence). Deletions cut 7 bases from V and 0 bases from J, with 10 bases between. The CDR3 length is 14 residues. The CDR3 bases are TGTGCCAGTAACGACCGATATAGCAATCAGCCCCAGCATTTT. Amino acid sequence: CASNDRYSNQPQHF.

V gene TRBV21-1 combines with J gene TRBJ1-2; the table's D gene call, TRBD1, was not cross checked with the DNA. TRBV21-1 is labeled a pseudogene. The CDR3 consists of 18 residues. The CDR3: CASSNDVRSGRGPHGYTF. DNA for the CDR3: TGTGCCAGCAGCAACGACGTAAGGAGCGGCAGGGGGCCCCATGGCTACACCTTC.

The chain couples TRBV29-1 to TRBJ2-1; TRBD1 or TRBD2 may be the D gene (5 bases each). Per the germline V gene, CDR1 is SQVTM and CDR2 is ANQGSEA. V lost 3 bases and J 7 bases, leaving 13 bases between the germline ends. The CDR3 is 13 amino acids. The CDR3 DNA reads TGCAGCGTTGACGGGGACCACCATAATGAGCAGTTCTTC. Translation gives CSVDGDHHNEQFF.

The V and J genes are TRBV20-1 and TRBJ1-1; D gene unclear. This CDR3 has 14 amino acids. The germline gives CDR1 DFQATT, CDR2 SNEGSKA (reference sequence). V was trimmed by 8 bases and J by 0 bases, leaving 16 bases between them. In DNA form, the CDR3 reads TGCAGTCCCACTCGGGCGAACATGAACACTGAAGCTTTCTTT. This gives the protein CSPTRANMNTEAFF.

The chain carries TRBV7-9 and TRBJ1-2; D unresolved. This CDR3 spans 13 amino acids. Germline CDR1 and CDR2: SEHNR and FQNEAQ (reference sequence). V was shortened by 5 bases and J by 4 bases, with 11 bases between the two germline ends. Here the CDR3 reads CASSPGRLYGYTF. The CDR3 nucleotides read TGTGCCAGCAGCCCAGGTCGGCTCTATGGCTACACCTTC.

The chain employs TRBV5-1 and TRBJ1-6; 8 bases fit TRBD1. Trimming at V came to 2 bases and at J to 7 bases, leaving 5 bases not matched to a gene. The CDR3 is 15 amino acids. Germline assignment: CDR1 SGHRS and CDR2 YFSETQ. The CDR3, as DNA: TGCGCCAGCAGCTTACCGACAGGGGAAAATTCACCCCTCCACTTT. Its protein is CASSLPTGENSPLHF.

The CDR3 sequence: CSAGTSGRNEQFF. The CDR3 region has the DNA TGCAGTGCTGGGACTAGCGGGAGAAATGAGCAGTTCTTC. The gene calls are TRBV20-1 and TRBJ2-1; 14 nucleotides match TRBD2. V lost 5 bases to trimming and J lost 7 bases; unmatched junction nucleotides: 1. The CDR3 loop spans 13 amino acids. The V gene's germline CDR1 is DFQATT and CDR2 SNEGSKA (reference sequence).

There are a few counts of this clonotype. This chain joins TRBV7-3 and TRBJ1-5; no clear D. V gave up 5 bases and J gave up 5 bases, with 4 bases separating them. CDR1 SGHTA and CDR2 FQGTGA come from the germline V gene. The CDR3 is 11 residues long. Here the CDR3 reads CASSPDQPQHF. CDR3 DNA sequence: TGTGCCAGCAGCCCTGATCAGCCCCAGCATTTT.

The V gene is TRBV6-5, the J gene TRBJ1-5, with D hard to call. CDR1 is MNHEY and CDR2 is SVGAGI in the germline V gene. The CDR3 spans 13 residues. Deletions cut 5 bases from V and 0 bases from J, with 5 bases between. The CDR3 DNA follows: TGTGCCAGCAGTGCGATTAGCAATCAGCCCCAGCATTTT. Protein sequence: CASSAISNQPQHF.

V and J are TRBV29-1 and TRBJ1-2; D gene ambiguous. The CDR3 length is 13 residues. V lost 7 bases and J 7 bases, leaving 19 bases between the germline ends. CDR1 SQVTM and CDR2 ANQGSEA come from the germline V gene. CDR3 DNA: TGCAGCGCTACTAAAGGAGACGTCATTGGCTACACCTTC. It codes for CSATKGDVIGYTF.

About this clonotype: Because it lacks the conserved phenylalanine or tryptophan at the end, this CDR3 is likely a read error. This chain joins TRBV12-3 or TRBV12-4 and TRBJ2-7; 7 nucleotides agree with TRBD1. With 5 bases clipped from V and 0 bases from J, the junction kept 4 bases outside the gene matches. The CDR3 is made up of 14 amino acids. This CDR3 is CASSANRGSYEQYC. In DNA, the CDR3 is TGTGCCAGCAGTGCGAACAGGGGCTCCTACGAGCAGTACTGC.

This clonotype turned up a few times. The V call is TRBV7-2, the J call TRBJ1-2; possible D gene TRBD1, 6 bases. The CDR3 has 14 residues. The ends were cut back, 5 bases at V and 8 bases at J, with 18 bases in the middle. Germline V lookup: CDR1 SGHTA, CDR2 FQGNSA. The CDR3 DNA reads TGTGCCAGCAGCAAACGTGGACAGCTACGAGGCTACACCTTC. Translated: CASSKRGQLRGYTF.

A few counts support this clonotype. J is TRBJ2-7 and V is TRBV29-1, with D maybe TRBD2 (5 bases). V was cut by 4 bases and J by 4 bases, with 17 bases left in between. This CDR3 has 14 residues. Germline CDR1 is SQVTM and CDR2 is ANQGSEA. The DNA for the CDR3 is TGCAGCGTTGGTGGAGGTGTGATGGCTTACGAGCAGTACTTC. It is translated as CSVGGGVMAYEQYF.

This clonotype was seen a few times. This rearrangement joins TRBV4-2 to TRBJ1-2; D uncertain. This CDR3 is built from 16 residues. Trimming stripped 0 bases from V and 6 bases from J, with 17 bases between. Germline values: CDR1 LGHNA, CDR2 YNFKEQ. The CDR3 is CASSQDALFLQHGYTF. In DNA, the CDR3 is TGTGCCAGCAGCCAAGACGCCCTTTTCCTGCAGCATGGCTACACCTTC.